Listed here are 17 T cell receptor beta chains from one sample, sequenced in a study of blood T cell repertoires in COVID-19. TCRdb's table, derived via immunoSEQ multiplex PCR, lists solely in-frame clones and lacks some. The sample consists of some 150,000 clones, roughly nine tenths of them appearing once. The sequenced material came from peripheral blood. Source of these receptors: a woman in her sixties or seventies with active COVID-19.

V usage is TRBV24-1 and J usage is TRBJ1-2; D is possibly TRBD1 (5 bases). CDR3 length equals 14 residues. Germline-derived CDR1 and CDR2 are KGHDR and SFDVKD. The V end was cut by 2 bases, the J end by 4 bases, with 10 bases between. CDR3 amino acids: CATSDSTDTYGYTF. The CDR3 region has the DNA TGTGCCACCAGTGATTCGACAGATACCTATGGCTACACCTTC.

This clone appeared once. V is TRBV28 and J is TRBJ1-2; D possibly corresponds to TRBD1 (6 bases). Germline V gives CDR1 MDHEN, CDR2 SYDVKM. The V end lost 4 bases, the J end lost 5 bases, and 20 bases lay between the germline ends. The CDR3 totals 16 residues. CDR3 sequence reads: CASSSSVGQGWYGYTF. CDR3 coding DNA: TGTGCCAGCAGTTCCTCGGTCGGCCAGGGGTGGTATGGCTACACCTTC.

This sequence joins TRBV6-2 or TRBV6-3 and TRBJ1-1, with a possible D match to TRBD1 (5 bases). Trimming removed 5 bases at V and 1 base at J, with 17 bases between. The CDR3 loop spans 16 amino acids. Germline lookup yields CDR1 MNHEY and CDR2 SVGEGT. The CDR3 region has the DNA TGTGCCAGCAGTAAAACTCCTCCAGGGCCGAACACTGAAGCTTTCTTT. This sequence encodes CASSKTPPGPNTEAFF.

The chain joins TRBV4-1 to TRBJ2-7; 10 bases are shared with TRBD2. This CDR3 has 15 residues. Per germline, CDR1 MGHRA and CDR2 YSYEKL. With V trimmed by 3 bases and J by 3 bases, 5 bases remained unmatched. The CDR3, as DNA: TGCGCCAGCAGCCAGGCAGCGGGAGGGATCTACGAGCAGTACTTC. The encoded protein is CASSQAAGGIYEQYF.

The count of this clone is one. The genes are TRBV7-9 and TRBJ2-1, with a weak D call TRBD2 (5 bases). The CDR3 contains 13 residues. CDR1 is SEHNR, CDR2 FQNEAQ, per germline (reference sequence). Trimming removed 1 base at V and 9 bases at J, with 10 bases between. The CDR3 DNA reads as TGTGCCAGCAGCTTAGTTCCCGGGATTGAGCAGTTCTTC. It yields the protein CASSLVPGIEQFF.

V usage is TRBV10-3 and J usage is TRBJ2-7; 8 bases are a match to TRBD2. CDR1 ENHRY and CDR2 SYGVKD come from the germline V gene. Losses at the gene ends were 3 bases for V and 3 bases for J; bases not matched to a gene: 13. CDR3 length: 17 residues. The CDR3 coding sequence is TGTGCCATCAGTGATATCGTTTGGCGGGAGGACTACTACGAGCAGTACTTC. Translating gives CAISDIVWREDYYEQYF.

The J gene is TRBJ2-6, the V gene TRBV28; TRBD1 is a possible D gene (5 bases). The CDR3 totals 15 residues. The V gene lost 7 bases and the J gene lost 4 bases, with 14 bases spanning the gap. Germline V CDR1 and CDR2: MDHEN, SYDVKM. The chain's CDR3 is CASTVPGRGANVLTF. The CDR3 region has the DNA TGTGCCAGCACCGTTCCAGGGCGAGGGGCCAACGTCCTGACTTTC.

This clone was counted between two and nine times. The chain uses TRBV27 and TRBJ2-1; TRBD1 might be the D (6 bases). The CDR3 contains 15 residues. Trimming stripped 6 bases from V and 4 bases from J, with 16 bases between. The V gene's germline CDR1 is MNHEY and CDR2 SMNVEV (reference sequence). CDR3 sequence: CASRPTGTLYNEQFF. The CDR3 DNA is TGTGCCAGCAGACCCACAGGGACCCTATACAATGAGCAGTTCTTC.

V gene TRBV3-1 (or the pseudogene TRBV3-2) combines with J gene TRBJ1-3, with D unresolved. Looked up from germline, CDR1 is LGHDT and CDR2 is YNNKEL (reference sequence). The CDR3 sequence is 13 residues long. The V end was cut by 3 bases, the J end by 1 base, with 4 bases between. The CDR3: CASSHRSGNTIYF. CDR3 DNA sequence: TGTGCCAGCAGCCATAGATCTGGAAACACCATATATTTT.

The J gene is TRBJ2-2, the V gene TRBV11-2; 7 nucleotides agree with TRBD2. Trimming removed 8 bases from V and 4 bases from J; junction bases left unmatched: 4. The CDR3 is 13 residues long. Germline loops: CDR1 SGHAT, CDR2 FQNNGV. CDR3 DNA sequence: TGTGCCAGCCGAGGACTAGTCACCGGGGAGCTGTTTTTT. Amino acid sequence: CASRGLVTGELFF.

The chain recombines TRBV28 with TRBJ2-1, with 7 bases identical to TRBD1. Unmatched junction bases numbered 7, after V lost 5 bases and J lost 6 bases. The CDR3 totals 14 residues. CDR1 MDHEN and CDR2 SYDVKM come from the germline V gene. The CDR3 DNA reads as TGTGCCAGCAGTGCTTACTACAGGGGCAATGAGCAGTTCTTC. Translation gives CASSAYYRGNEQFF.

The chain is built from TRBV28 and TRBJ2-1, with 12 nucleotides matching TRBD2. The CDR3 consists of 15 residues. V gave up 5 bases and J gave up 7 bases; unmatched junction bases: 6. Germline loops: CDR1 MDHEN, CDR2 SYDVKM. DNA of the CDR3: TGTGCCAGCAGTGATCTAGCGGGAGGGAGAAATGAGCAGTTCTTC. This encodes CASSDLAGGRNEQFF.

V is TRBV19 and J is TRBJ1-4; D is uncertain. V gave up 3 bases and J gave up 4 bases, with 9 bases separating them. Germline-derived CDR1 and CDR2 are LNHDA and SQIVND (reference sequence). This CDR3 contains 14 residues. CDR3 amino acids: CASSIIQRNEKLFF. The CDR3 coding sequence is TGTGCCAGTAGTATCATCCAGCGTAATGAAAAACTGTTTTTT.

The gene calls are TRBV27 and TRBJ1-2; D not resolved. The V end lost 0 bases, the J end lost 5 bases, and 7 bases lay between the germline ends. The CDR3 covers 13 residues. CDR1 and CDR2 from the germline V gene are MNHEY and SMNVEV (reference sequence). The CDR3 DNA follows: TGTGCCAGCAGTTTATCAAGCGTTTATGGCTACACCTTC. The encoded protein is CASSLSSVYGYTF.

This clone was detected only a few times. This chain connects TRBV7-9 to TRBJ1-6; TRBD1 might be the D (5 bases). Germline CDR1 reads SEHNR; CDR2 reads FQNEAQ (reference sequence). V was trimmed by 1 base and J by 7 bases, leaving 14 bases between them. CDR3 length: 16 amino acids. CDR3 in DNA: TGTGCCAGCAGCTTAGGGGAGGGGCAGGGAAATTCACCCCTCCACTTT. It translates to CASSLGEGQGNSPLHF. The full variable domain, rest sourced from reference TRBV7-9 and TRBJ1-6, is DTGVSQNPRHKITKRGQNVTFRCDPISEHNRLYWYRQTLGQGPEFLTYFQNEAQLEKSRLLSDRFSAERPKGSFSTLEIQRTEQGDSAMYLCASSLGEGQGNSPLHFGNGTRLTVT.

The chain carries TRBV9 and TRBJ2-2; D remains ambiguous. The CDR3 consists of 12 residues. The germline V gene encodes CDR1 SGDLS and CDR2 YYNGEE. The V end was cut by 0 bases, the J end by 7 bases, with 4 bases between. The CDR3 DNA follows: TGTGCCAGCAGCGTAGTTCGCGGGGAGCTGTTTTTT. Residues: CASSVVRGELFF.

V and J are TRBV7-9 and TRBJ2-7; D gene uncertain. The CDR3 has 14 amino acids. The V end lost 4 bases, the J end lost 2 bases, and 12 bases lay between the germline ends. The germline V gene encodes CDR1 SEHNR and CDR2 FQNEAQ (reference sequence). The CDR3 coding sequence is TGTGCCAGCAGCTGGCCGCCAGGAACCTACGAGCAGTACTTC. Its protein is CASSWPPGTYEQYF.